This T cell receptor beta chain was captured by sequencing in a study of T cell changes during pregnancy in multiple sclerosis. Assay used: immunoSEQ multiplex PCR; TCRdb lists only in-frame clones, some missing. Counted here are 65,000 to 90,000 clones, roughly 92% occurring once; the ten biggest clones make up less than 2%. This CDR3 comprises 16 residues. Per germline, CDR1 PRHDT and CDR2 FYEKMQ (reference sequence). Trimming removed 4 bases from V and 2 bases from J; junction bases left unmatched: 3. This clonotype was obtained from a female donor with multiple sclerosis, enrolled in a pregnancy study. V gene TRBV13 combines with J gene TRBJ2-5, with 14 bases fitting TRBD2. The sequencing here drew on peripheral blood, taken in the second trimester of pregnancy. The CDR3 DNA reads as TGTGCCAGCAGCTCAAGACTAGCGGGGGGGCAAGAGACCCAGTACTTC. Translating gives CASSSRLAGGQETQYF.